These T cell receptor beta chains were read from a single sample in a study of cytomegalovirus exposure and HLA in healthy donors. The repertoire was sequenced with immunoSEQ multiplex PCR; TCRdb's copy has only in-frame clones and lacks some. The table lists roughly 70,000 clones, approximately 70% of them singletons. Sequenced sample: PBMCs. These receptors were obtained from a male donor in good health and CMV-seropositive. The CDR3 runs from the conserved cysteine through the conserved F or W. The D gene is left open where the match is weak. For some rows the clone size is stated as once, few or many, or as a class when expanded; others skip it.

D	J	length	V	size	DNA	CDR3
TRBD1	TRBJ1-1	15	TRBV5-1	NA	TGCGCCAGCAGCGTCGACAGGGGGCGGAAAACTGAAGCTTTCTTT	CASSVDRGRKTEAFF
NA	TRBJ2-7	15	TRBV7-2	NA	TGTGCCAGCAGCTTAAGGTCAGGAAAAATCTACGAGCAGTACTTC	CASSLRSGKIYEQYF
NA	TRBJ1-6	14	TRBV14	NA	TGTGCCAGCAGCCAAGAACAGAGAAATTCACCCCTCCACTTT	CASSQEQRNSPLHF
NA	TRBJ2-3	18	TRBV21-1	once	TGTGCCAGCAGCCCCAATTGGGCGGGAGAAACCAGCACAGATACGCAGTATTTT	CASSPNWAGETSTDTQYF
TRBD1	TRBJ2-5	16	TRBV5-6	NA	TGTGCCAGCAGCTTCAAAAGAGGGACAGTCCAAGAGACCCAGTACTTC	CASSFKRGTVQETQYF
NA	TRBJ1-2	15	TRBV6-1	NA	TGTGCCAGCAGTGAAGGAGGCCTTCCCAACTATGGCTACACCTTC	CASSEGGLPNYGYTF
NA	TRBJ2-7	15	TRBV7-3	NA	TGTGCCAGCAGCTTAACGTTGGCTAGTACCTACGAGCAGTACTTC	CASSLTLASTYEQYF
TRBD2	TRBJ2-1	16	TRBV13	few	TGTGCCAGCAGCTTAATGGGACTAGCGGGAGACGGTGAGCAGTTCTTC	CASSLMGLAGDGEQFF
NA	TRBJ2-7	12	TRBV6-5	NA	TGTGCCAGCAGTGAAGTGAGGCTTACGCAGTACTTC	CASSEVRLTQYF
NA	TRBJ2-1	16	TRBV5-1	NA	TGCGCCAGCAGCTTGGAAGGCGGGTACTCCTACAATGAGCAGTTCTTC	CASSLEGGYSYNEQFF
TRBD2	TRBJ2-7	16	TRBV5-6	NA	TGTGCCTCCGCGAAGCGGGAGGCCTCGCTTACCTACGAGCAGTACTTC	CASAKREASLTYEQYF
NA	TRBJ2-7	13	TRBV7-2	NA	TGTGCCAGCAGCCCCTCCCCAGGCTACGAGCAGTACTTC	CASSPSPGYEQYF
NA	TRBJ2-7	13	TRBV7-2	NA	TGTGCCAGCAGCATCCCAGGGCAGGGCGAGCAGTACTTC	CASSIPGQGEQYF
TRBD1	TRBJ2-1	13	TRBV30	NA	TGTGCCTGGGAAAAAGGACAGGGGAATGAGCAGTTCTTC	CAWEKGQGNEQFF
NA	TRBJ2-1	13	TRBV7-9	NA	TGTGCCAGCAGCTTAGACAATCGCAATGAGCAGTTCTTC	CASSLDNRNEQFF
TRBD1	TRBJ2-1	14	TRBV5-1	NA	TGCGCCAGCAGCTTGCTCCGGGACAGAAATGAGCAGTTCTTC	CASSLLRDRNEQFF
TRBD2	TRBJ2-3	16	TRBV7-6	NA	TGTGCCAGCAGCTTTGGCGGGGGGGATTACACAGATACGCAGTATTTT	CASSFGGGDYTDTQYF